These 14 T cell receptor beta chains were all obtained from the same sample, sequenced in a study of blood T cell repertoires in COVID-19. Sequenced by immunoSEQ multiplex PCR; TCRdb stores in-frame clones only, minus some. The repertoire holds about 140,000 clones, with approximately 79% as singletons. Sample: PBMCs or T cells enriched from blood (not recorded which). The receptors shown here come from a woman between 50 and 59 years old who had recovered from COVID-19.

The chain joins TRBV14 to TRBJ2-7; 7 bases line up with TRBD1. The CDR3 has 18 amino acids. Germline CDR1 and CDR2: SGHDN and FVKESK. V lost 0 bases, J lost 7 bases, and 18 bases stayed unmatched. The CDR3 is CASSQDQSRDSPFEEQYF. In DNA, the CDR3 is TGTGCCAGCAGCCAAGATCAATCCCGGGACAGTCCCTTTGAGGAGCAGTACTTC.

The chain has TRBV2 and TRBJ1-6; a weak D match, TRBD1 (5 bases). Trimming pared 5 bases from V and 11 bases from J, leaving 7 bases between. The CDR3 loop spans 11 amino acids. The germline CDR1 and CDR2 sequences are SNHLY and FYNNEI. The CDR3 here is CASSTRAPLHF. CDR3 DNA sequence: TGTGCCAGCAGTACCAGGGCACCCCTCCACTTT.

This chain uses TRBV5-8 with TRBJ2-7; D perhaps matches TRBD1 (5 bases). The CDR3 spans 17 residues. The V and J ends lost 4 bases and 8 bases respectively, with 28 bases between them. CDR1 and CDR2 from the germline V gene are SGHTS and YDEGEE. The CDR3: CASSEPSPGKPNTQQYF. Written as DNA, the CDR3 is TGTGCCAGCAGCGAACCCAGCCCAGGGAAGCCTAATACGCAGCAGTACTTC.

This clone was seen just once. The rearrangement links TRBV3-1 (or the pseudogene TRBV3-2) to TRBJ1-2, with unresolved D. Germline CDR1 LGHDT, CDR2 YNNKEL (reference sequence). This CDR3 comprises 13 residues. V was clipped by 4 bases and J by 8 bases, with 14 bases between them. The CDR3 DNA sequence: TGTGCCAGCAGCCTAGCAACAAGTGCGGGCTACACCTTC. Its translation: CASSLATSAGYTF.

The rearrangement links TRBV6-5 to TRBJ2-5; 9 nucleotides line up with TRBD2. Per germline, CDR1 MNHEY and CDR2 SVGAGI. CDR3 size: 13 residues. V dropped 6 bases and J dropped 5; count of bases not matched to a gene: 4. DNA for the CDR3: TGTGCCAGCAGCAGGACTAGCGTGGAGACCCAGTACTTC. It encodes CASSRTSVETQYF.

V usage is TRBV4-2 and J usage is TRBJ2-7, with TRBD1 matching over 9 bases. J lost 5 bases, V lost 2 bases, and 13 bases had no gene match. The CDR3 is 17 residues long. Per germline, CDR1 LGHNA and CDR2 YNFKEQ. CDR3 DNA sequence: TGTGCCAGCAGCCAAACTAGGCGGACAGGGGATCTCCACGAGCAGTACTTC. It codes for CASSQTRRTGDLHEQYF.

This sequence joins TRBV6-1 and TRBJ1-5, with a possible D match to TRBD1 (5 bases). CDR1 is MNHNS and CDR2 is SASEGT in the germline V gene. This CDR3 has 15 amino acids. V was clipped by 2 bases and J by 2 bases, with 10 bases between them. The CDR3 nucleotides are TGTGCCAGCAGTGAAAGGGGTTTGGGCAATCAGCCCCAGCATTTT. Its translation is CASSERGLGNQPQHF.

Comments on this clone: Additional DNA sequences in this sample encode the identical CDR3. J is TRBJ2-6 and V is TRBV2, with D tentatively TRBD1 (5 bases). This CDR3 is 14 amino acids long. The ends were cut back, 5 bases at V and 1 base at J, with 6 bases in the middle. CDR1 and CDR2 (germline): SNHLY, FYNNEI. CDR3 loop: CASSTGSGANVLTF. CDR3 coding DNA: TGTGCCAGCAGTACAGGATCTGGGGCCAACGTCCTGACTTTC.

The count of this clone is one. The chain uses TRBV19 and TRBJ1-5; a possible D gene is TRBD1 (6 bases). Germline V gene data show CDR1 as LNHDA and CDR2 as SQIVND (reference sequence). Trimming stripped 6 bases from V and 2 bases from J, with 17 bases between. CDR3 length: 16 amino acids. The CDR3 nucleotides are TGTGCCAGTAGGCGCTCGGGGGGGGGCGGCAATCAGCCCCAGCATTTT. This translates into CASRRSGGGGNQPQHF.

The gene calls are TRBV5-6 and TRBJ2-1; the D gene is possibly TRBD1 (6 bases). Germline lookup yields CDR1 SGHDT and CDR2 YYEEEE. The CDR3 contains 15 residues. V lost 5 bases and J lost 1, with 13 bases in between. CDR3 sequence (DNA): TGTGCCAGCAGTGATGGACAGATTTCCTACAATGAGCAGTTCTTC. This sequence encodes CASSDGQISYNEQFF. The entire variable domain, with the rest obtained from reference TRBV5-6 and TRBJ2-1, is as follows: DAGVTQSPTHLIKTRGQQVTLRCSPKSGHDTVSWYQQALGQGPQFIFQYYEEEERQRGNFPDRFSGHQFPNYSSELNVNALLLGDSALYLCASSDGQISYNEQFFGPGTRLTVL.

The chain is built from TRBV6-2 or TRBV6-3 and TRBJ1-5; TRBD1 aligns across 7 bases. The V gene end was trimmed by 4 bases and the J gene end by 6 bases; junction bases not matched to a gene: 6. The CDR3 spans 14 residues. The V gene's germline CDR1 is MNHEY and CDR2 SVGEGT. CDR3 in DNA: TGTGCCAGCAGTTCCACGACAGGGACTCAGCCCCAGCATTTT. Its protein product is CASSSTTGTQPQHF.

The chain uses TRBV27 and TRBJ2-3; TRBD2 matches 7 bases. In germline, CDR1 is MNHEY, CDR2 SMNVEV (reference sequence). This CDR3 is built from 12 residues. Germline trimming cut 7 bases from V and 5 bases from J; bases unmatched to any gene: 3. In DNA, the CDR3 is TGTGCCAGCACCACGGGGGGAGATACGCAGTATTTT. Residues: CASTTGGDTQYF.

V and J are TRBV9 and TRBJ2-1; a weak D match, TRBD1 (6 bases). With 4 bases removed from V and 4 bases from J, the gap between germline ends came to 18 bases. This CDR3 region has 16 residues. The germline V gene encodes CDR1 SGDLS and CDR2 YYNGEE. The CDR3 sequence: CASSPRGQLLYNEQFF. CDR3 nucleotide sequence: TGTGCCAGCAGCCCGAGAGGACAGCTGTTATACAATGAGCAGTTCTTC.

The chain joins TRBV10-3 to TRBJ2-2; 10 bases map to TRBD2. The CDR3 length is 16 residues. V was pared by 4 bases and J by 5 bases, with 7 bases of the junction left unmatched. Germline-derived CDR1 and CDR2 are ENHRY and SYGVKD. The CDR3 region is CAISVEPSGRTGELFF. The DNA of the CDR3 is TGTGCCATCAGTGTAGAGCCTAGCGGGAGAACCGGGGAGCTGTTTTTT.